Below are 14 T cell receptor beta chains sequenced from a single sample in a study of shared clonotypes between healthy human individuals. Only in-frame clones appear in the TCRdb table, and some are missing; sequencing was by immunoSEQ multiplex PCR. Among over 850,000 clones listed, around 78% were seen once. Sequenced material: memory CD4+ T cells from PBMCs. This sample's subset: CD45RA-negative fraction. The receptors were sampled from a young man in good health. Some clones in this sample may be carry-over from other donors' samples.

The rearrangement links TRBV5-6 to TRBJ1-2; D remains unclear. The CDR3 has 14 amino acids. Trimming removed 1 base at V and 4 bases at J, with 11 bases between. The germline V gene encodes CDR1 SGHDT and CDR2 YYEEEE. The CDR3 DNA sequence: TGTGCCAGCAGCTTGACCTACAGTAGCTATGGCTACACCTTC. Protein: CASSLTYSSYGYTF.

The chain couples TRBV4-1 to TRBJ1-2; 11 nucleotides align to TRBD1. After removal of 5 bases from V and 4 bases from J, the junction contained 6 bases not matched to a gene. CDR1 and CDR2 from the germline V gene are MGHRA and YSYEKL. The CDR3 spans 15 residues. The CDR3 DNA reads TGCGCCAGCAGCTCACCCGGGACAGGGGGCTATGGCTACACCTTC. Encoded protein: CASSSPGTGGYGYTF.

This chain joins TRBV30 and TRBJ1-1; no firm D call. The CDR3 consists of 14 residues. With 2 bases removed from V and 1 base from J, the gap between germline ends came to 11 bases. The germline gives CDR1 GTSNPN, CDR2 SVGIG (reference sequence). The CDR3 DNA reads TGTGCCTGGAGTTCTTCTGCCAGGAACACTGAAGCTTTCTTT. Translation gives CAWSSSARNTEAFF.

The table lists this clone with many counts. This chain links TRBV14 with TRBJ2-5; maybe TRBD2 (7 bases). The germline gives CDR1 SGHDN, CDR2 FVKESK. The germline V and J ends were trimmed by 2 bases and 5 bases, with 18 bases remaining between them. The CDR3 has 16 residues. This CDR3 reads CASSQRWSGGRETQYF. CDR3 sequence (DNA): TGTGCCAGCAGCCAAAGGTGGTCGGGGGGCAGGGAGACCCAGTACTTC.

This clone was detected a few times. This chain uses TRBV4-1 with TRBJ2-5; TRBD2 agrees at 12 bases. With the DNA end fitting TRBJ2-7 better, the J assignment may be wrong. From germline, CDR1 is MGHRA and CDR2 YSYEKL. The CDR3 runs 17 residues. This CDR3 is CASSVTLTSGSSYEQYF. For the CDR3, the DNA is TGCGCCAGCAGCGTGACTCTGACTAGCGGGAGTTCCTACGAGCAGTACTTC.

The chain's CDR3 is CAISEMSVTMGYTF. The CDR3 DNA is TGTGCCATCAGTGAGATGTCAGTAACTATGGGCTACACCTTC. The V call is TRBV10-3, the J call TRBJ1-2, with D uncertain. The V gene's germline CDR1 is ENHRY and CDR2 SYGVKD. CDR3 length: 14 residues. Trimming shortened V by 2 bases and J by 8 bases, and 15 bases separated the two germline ends.

CDR3 in DNA: TGTGCCAGCTCAACCTATTTCGACAGGGGTGGAGGCTACACCTTC. It specifies CASSTYFDRGGGYTF. The V call is TRBV18, the J call TRBJ1-2; 8 bases are a match to TRBD1. The CDR3 is made up of 15 amino acids. V lost 5 bases to trimming and J lost 8 bases; unmatched junction nucleotides: 13. Germline V lookup: CDR1 KGHSH, CDR2 LQKENI.

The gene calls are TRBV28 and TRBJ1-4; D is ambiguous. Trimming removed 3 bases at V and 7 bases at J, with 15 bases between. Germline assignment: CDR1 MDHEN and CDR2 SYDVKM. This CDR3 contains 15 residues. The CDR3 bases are TGTGCCAGCAGTTTTTGGCTTTTGGGTGGTGAAAAACTGTTTTTT. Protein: CASSFWLLGGEKLFF.

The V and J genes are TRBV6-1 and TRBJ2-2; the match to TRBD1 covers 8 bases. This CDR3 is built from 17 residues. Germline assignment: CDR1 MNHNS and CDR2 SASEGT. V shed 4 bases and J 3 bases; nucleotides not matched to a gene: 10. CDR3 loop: CASSGRTGQEYTGELFF. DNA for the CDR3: TGTGCCAGCAGTGGGCGAACGGGACAGGAGTACACCGGGGAGCTGTTTTTT.

CDR3 coding DNA: TGTGCCAGTGGACAGAGCATGAGCACTGAAGCTTTCTTT. It specifies CASGQSMSTEAFF. The chain recombines TRBV19 with TRBJ1-1, with TRBD1 as a possible D gene (6 bases). CDR1 is LNHDA and CDR2 is SQIVND in the germline V gene (reference sequence). The CDR3 contains 13 residues. Trimming pared 8 bases from V and 4 bases from J, leaving 14 bases between.

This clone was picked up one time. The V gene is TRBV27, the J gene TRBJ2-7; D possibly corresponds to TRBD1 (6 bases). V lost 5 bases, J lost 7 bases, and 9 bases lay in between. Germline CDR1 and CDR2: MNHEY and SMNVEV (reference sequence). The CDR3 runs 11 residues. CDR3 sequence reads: CASSQRGEQYF. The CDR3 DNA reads TGTGCCAGCAGTCAGAGGGGGGAGCAGTACTTC.

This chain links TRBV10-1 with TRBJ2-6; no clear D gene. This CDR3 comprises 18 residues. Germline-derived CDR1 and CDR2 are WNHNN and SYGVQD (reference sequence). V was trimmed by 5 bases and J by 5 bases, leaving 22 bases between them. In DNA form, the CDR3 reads TGCGCCAGCAGTTTGTCCACAATCGCACAAAGTCGGGCCAACGTCCTGACTTTC. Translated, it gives CASSLSTIAQSRANVLTF.

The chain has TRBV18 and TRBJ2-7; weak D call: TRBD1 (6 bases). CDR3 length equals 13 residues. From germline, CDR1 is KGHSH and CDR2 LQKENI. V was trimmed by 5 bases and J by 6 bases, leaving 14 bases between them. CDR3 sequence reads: CASSGGPASEQYF. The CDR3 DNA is TGTGCCAGCTCAGGGGGCCCGGCGAGCGAGCAGTACTTC.

The CDR3 loop reads CATGGDRRTDTQYF. The CDR3 DNA sequence: TGTGCCACTGGGGGGGACAGGCGAACAGATACGCAGTATTTT. The chain carries TRBV19 and TRBJ2-3; tentative D call: TRBD1 (8 bases). Germline-derived CDR1 and CDR2 are LNHDA and SQIVND (reference sequence). This CDR3 comprises 14 residues. The V end was cut by 10 bases, the J end by 3 bases, with 17 bases between.